This passage covers 15 T cell receptor beta chains from one sample sequenced in a study of CD8 T cells in Susac syndrome. Reverse transcription of about 0.5 to 1 ug RNA was carried out with random hexamers. TCRdb re-analysed the immunoSEQ multiplex PCR reads in MiXCR, keeping a single row per CDR3 protein. The sample lists approximately 300,000 distinct CDR3 sequences; about nine tenths were seen once. The sequencing sample was made of CD8+ T cells from PBMCs. The origin of the receptors is a human donor with multiple sclerosis.

This sequence joins TRBV20-1 and TRBJ2-3; D might be TRBD2 (7 bases). The CDR3 extends over 15 amino acids. Germline CDR1 reads DFQATT; CDR2 reads SNEGSKA (reference sequence). Trimming removed 3 bases from V and 3 bases from J, with 16 bases in between. CDR3 in DNA: TGCAGTGCTAGTGCCCCACGGGGGGCTACAGATACGCAGTATTTT. Translating it yields CSASAPRGATDTQYF.

V is TRBV20-1 and J is TRBJ1-1; no definite D call. Germline assignment: CDR1 DFQATT and CDR2 SNEGSKA (reference sequence). The CDR3 has 14 residues. Trimming took off 3 bases at V and 6 bases at J, with 17 bases between the two ends. CDR3 sequence (DNA): TGCAGTGCTAGGGGGAGGGATCTGAGGGCTGAAGCTTTCTTT. Translation gives CSARGRDLRAEAFF.

The chain recombines TRBV7-2 with TRBJ2-5; weak D call: TRBD1 (5 bases). V dropped 2 bases and J dropped 2 bases, with 9 bases sitting between them. Per germline, CDR1 SGHTA and CDR2 FQGNSA. This CDR3 has 14 amino acids. The DNA of the CDR3 is TGTGCCAGCAGCTTAAACAGGATGCAAGAGACCCAGTACTTC. It codes for CASSLNRMQETQYF.

This sequence joins TRBV3-1 and TRBJ2-7; no reliable D call. Germline loops: CDR1 LGHDT, CDR2 YNNKEL (reference sequence). CDR3 length equals 14 residues. V shed 2 bases and J shed 2 bases, with 10 bases lying between them. The CDR3 protein is CASSQITRPYEQYF. CDR3 bases: TGTGCCAGCAGCCAAATCACGCGGCCCTACGAGCAGTACTTC.

The chain uses TRBV10-3 and TRBJ2-5, with 7 bases identical to TRBD2. The CDR3 length is 15 residues. Germline lookup yields CDR1 ENHRY and CDR2 SYGVKD. Trimming took 0 bases from V and 2 from J; bases not matched to a gene: 3. CDR3 amino acids: CAISESGGSQETQYF. The CDR3 DNA reads as TGTGCCATCAGTGAGTCGGGAGGGTCGCAAGAGACCCAGTACTTC.

The V call is TRBV28, the J call TRBJ2-2; 7 bases are a match to TRBD2. Germline V gene data show CDR1 as MDHEN and CDR2 as SYDVKM. With 8 bases clipped from V and 1 base from J, the junction kept 7 bases outside the gene matches. The CDR3 runs to 15 residues. Here the CDR3 reads CASSRLALNTGELFF. DNA for the CDR3: TGTGCCAGCTCGAGACTAGCCTTGAACACCGGGGAGCTGTTTTTT. Together with reference TRBV28 and TRBJ2-2, the CDR3 gives the full variable domain: DVKVTQSSRYLVKRTGEKVFLECVQDMDHENMFWYRQDPGLGLRLIYFSYDVKMKEKGDIPEGYSVSREKKERFSLILESASTNQTSMYLCASSRLALNTGELFFGEGSRLTVL.

J is TRBJ2-1 and V is TRBV2; 10 bases fit TRBD2. CDR1 is SNHLY and CDR2 is FYNNEI in the germline V gene. This CDR3 is built from 15 residues. After removal of 5 bases from V and 7 bases from J, the junction contained 8 bases not matched to a gene. The CDR3 sequence: CASSFTSGITNEQFF. The CDR3 coding sequence is TGTGCCAGCAGTTTCACTAGCGGGATAACAAATGAGCAGTTCTTC.

This rearrangement joins TRBV24-1 to TRBJ2-3, with 7 bases fitting TRBD1. V lost 12 bases, J lost 3 bases, and 5 bases stayed unmatched. Germline V lookup: CDR1 KGHDR, CDR2 SFDVKD. The CDR3 runs 12 residues. CDR3 nucleotides: TGTGCCTCGACAGGGTTTACAGATACGCAGTATTTT. It specifies CASTGFTDTQYF.

The chain uses TRBV18 and TRBJ2-5; possibly TRBD2 for D (7 bases). The V end was cut by 5 bases, the J end by 3 bases, with 16 bases between. Germline CDR1 KGHSH, CDR2 LQKENI. The CDR3 length is 15 residues. The CDR3 region is CASSSTGGGEETQYF. The CDR3 DNA follows: TGTGCCAGCTCATCGACAGGAGGGGGGGAAGAGACCCAGTACTTC.

The V call is TRBV5-1, the J call TRBJ2-7; D possibly corresponds to TRBD2 (5 bases). Germline V CDR1 and CDR2: SGHRS, YFSETQ. The V end lost 4 bases, the J end lost 2 bases, and 13 bases lay between the germline ends. This CDR3 has 14 residues. CDR3 in DNA: TGCGCCAGCAGCCCCGGGGTCGATCCCTACGAGCAGTACTTC. Protein product: CASSPGVDPYEQYF.

V usage is TRBV6-4 and J usage is TRBJ2-7, with a possible D match to TRBD1 (5 bases). Between the trimmed V and J ends, which lost 4 bases and 7 bases, there was a span of 14 bases. CDR3 length: 13 amino acids. Germline loops: CDR1 MRHNA, CDR2 SNTAGT. The CDR3 DNA is TGTGCCAGCAGTGCCACAGACAGAGATGAGCAGTACTTC. Translating it yields CASSATDRDEQYF.

V usage is TRBV7-3 and J usage is TRBJ1-2; 8 nucleotides agree with TRBD1. The germline gives CDR1 SGHTA, CDR2 FQGTGA. The CDR3 spans 18 residues. V shed 4 bases and J 11 bases; nucleotides not matched to a gene: 24. The CDR3 here is CASSSYSSGTGPLHRYTF. The CDR3 DNA follows: TGTGCCAGCAGCTCTTACTCCTCCGGGACAGGACCCCTTCACCGATACACCTTC.

The CDR3 spells CASSSTGKYGQPQHF. CDR3 nucleotide sequence: TGTGCCAGCAGCTCGACAGGGAAGTATGGTCAGCCCCAGCATTTT. The chain carries TRBV7-9 and TRBJ1-5; 7 bases agree with TRBD1. Trimming at V came to 4 bases and at J to 6 bases, leaving 9 bases not matched to a gene. The CDR3 contains 15 residues. Germline CDR1 SEHNR, CDR2 FQNEAQ (reference sequence).

There are a few counts of this clonotype. This chain connects TRBV11-2 to TRBJ2-3; D is unclear. Trimming removed 5 bases at V and 0 bases at J, with 12 bases between. The V gene's germline CDR1 is SGHAT and CDR2 FQNNGV. This CDR3 spans 15 amino acids. The CDR3 here is CASSRTGGSTDTQYF. The CDR3 DNA follows: TGTGCCAGCAGCCGTACGGGTGGGAGCACAGATACGCAGTATTTT.

V usage is TRBV7-6 and J usage is TRBJ2-7, with unresolved D. Germline CDR1 and CDR2: SGHVS and FNYEAQ. Deletions cut 4 bases from V and 0 bases from J, with 13 bases between. CDR3 size: 15 residues. CDR3 residues: CASSSEVRLSYEQYF. CDR3 in DNA: TGTGCCAGCAGCTCCGAGGTCAGACTCTCCTACGAGCAGTACTTC.